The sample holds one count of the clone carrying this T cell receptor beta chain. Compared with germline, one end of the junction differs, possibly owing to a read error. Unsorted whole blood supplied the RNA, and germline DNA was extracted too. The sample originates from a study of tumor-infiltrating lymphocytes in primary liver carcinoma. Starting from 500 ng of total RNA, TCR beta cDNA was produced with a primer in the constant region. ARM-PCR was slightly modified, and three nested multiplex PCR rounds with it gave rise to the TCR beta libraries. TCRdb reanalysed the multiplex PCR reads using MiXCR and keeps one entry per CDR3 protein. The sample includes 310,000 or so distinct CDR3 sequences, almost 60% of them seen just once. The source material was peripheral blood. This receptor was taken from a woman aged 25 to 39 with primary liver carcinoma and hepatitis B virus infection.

CDR3 region: CVSTPTGGAGNYGYTF. The CDR3, as DNA: TGTGTCAGCACCCCAACAGGGGGCGCGGGTAACTATGGCTACACCTTC. The V call is TRBV5-6, the J call TRBJ1-2; 9 positions agree with TRBD1. In germline, CDR1 is SGHDT, CDR2 YYEEEE. The CDR3 runs 16 residues.